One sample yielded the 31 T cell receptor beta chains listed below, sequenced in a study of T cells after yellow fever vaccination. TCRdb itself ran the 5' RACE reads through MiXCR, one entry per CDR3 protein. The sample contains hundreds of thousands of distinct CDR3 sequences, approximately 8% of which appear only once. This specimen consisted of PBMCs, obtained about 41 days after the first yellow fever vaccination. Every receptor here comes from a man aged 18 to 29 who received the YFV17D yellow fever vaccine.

The CDR3 reads CASRPAWGDQETQYF. Here the CDR3 DNA reads TGTGCCAGCAGACCAGCGTGGGGTGACCAAGAGACCCAGTACTTC. V and J are TRBV6-1 and TRBJ2-5, with unresolved D. The CDR3 runs to 15 residues. The germline V gene encodes CDR1 MNHNS and CDR2 SASEGT. The V and J ends lost 6 bases and 0 bases respectively, with 14 bases between them.

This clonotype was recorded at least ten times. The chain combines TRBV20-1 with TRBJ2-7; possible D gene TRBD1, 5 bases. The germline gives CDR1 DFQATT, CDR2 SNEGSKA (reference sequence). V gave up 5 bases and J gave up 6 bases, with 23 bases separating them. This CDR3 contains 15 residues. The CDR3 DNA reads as TGCAGTGCTCCCCATGTTGGGGCGGTGGCAGGCGAGCAGTACTTC. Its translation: CSAPHVGAVAGEQYF.

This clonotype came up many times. CDR3 DNA: TGTGCCAGCAGCCAGGGACTAGCGGGGGGCTACGAGCAGTACTTC. Its translation is CASSQGLAGGYEQYF. The genes are TRBV12-3 or TRBV12-4 and TRBJ2-7; TRBD2 matches 15 bases. The CDR3 spans 15 residues. V lost 6 bases and J lost 3; bases outside the gene matches: 3.

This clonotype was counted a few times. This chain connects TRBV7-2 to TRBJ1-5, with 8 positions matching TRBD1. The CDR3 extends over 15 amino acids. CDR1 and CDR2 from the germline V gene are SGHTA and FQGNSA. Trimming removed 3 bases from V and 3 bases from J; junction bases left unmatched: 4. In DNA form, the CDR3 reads TGTGCCAGCAGCTTGGACAGGGCTATCAATCAGCCCCAGCATTTT. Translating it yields CASSLDRAINQPQHF.

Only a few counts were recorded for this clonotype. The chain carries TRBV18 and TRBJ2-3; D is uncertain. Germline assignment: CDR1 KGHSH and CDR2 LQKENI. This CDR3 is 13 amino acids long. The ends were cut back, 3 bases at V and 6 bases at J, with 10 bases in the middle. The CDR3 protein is CASSPSPLDTQYF. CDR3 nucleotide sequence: TGTGCCAGCTCACCTAGTCCCTTGGATACGCAGTATTTT.

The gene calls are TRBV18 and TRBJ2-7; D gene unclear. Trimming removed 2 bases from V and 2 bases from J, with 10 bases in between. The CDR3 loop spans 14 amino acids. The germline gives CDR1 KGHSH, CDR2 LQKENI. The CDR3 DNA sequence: TGTGCCAGCTCACCAGATACGTTGGCCTACGAGCAGTACGTC. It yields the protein CASSPDTLAYEQYV.

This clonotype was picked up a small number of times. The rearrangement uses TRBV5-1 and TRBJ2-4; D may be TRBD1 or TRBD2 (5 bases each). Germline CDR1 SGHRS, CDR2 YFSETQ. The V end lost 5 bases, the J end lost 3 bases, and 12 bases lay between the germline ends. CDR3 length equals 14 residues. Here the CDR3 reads CASRRVRGKNIQYF. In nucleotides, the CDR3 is TGCGCCAGCAGAAGGGTGAGGGGCAAAAACATTCAGTACTTC. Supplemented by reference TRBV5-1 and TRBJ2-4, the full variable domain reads KAGVTQTPRYLIKTRGQQVTLSCSPISGHRSVSWYQQTPGQGLQFLFEYFSETQRNKGNFPGRFSGRQFSNSRSEMNVSTLELGDSALYLCASRRVRGKNIQYFGAGTRLSVL.

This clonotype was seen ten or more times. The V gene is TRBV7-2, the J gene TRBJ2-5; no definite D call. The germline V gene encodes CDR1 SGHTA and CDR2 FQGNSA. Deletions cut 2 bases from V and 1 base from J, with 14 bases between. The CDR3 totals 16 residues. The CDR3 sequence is CASSLIVPFFQETQYF. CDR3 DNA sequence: TGTGCCAGCAGCTTAATAGTGCCGTTTTTCCAAGAGACCCAGTACTTC.

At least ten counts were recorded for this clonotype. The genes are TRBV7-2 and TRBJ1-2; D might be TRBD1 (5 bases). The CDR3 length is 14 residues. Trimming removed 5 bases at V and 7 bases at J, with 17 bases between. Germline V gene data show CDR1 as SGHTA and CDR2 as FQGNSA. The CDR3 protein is CASSLAGEVGGYTF. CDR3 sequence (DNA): TGTGCCAGCAGCCTGGCGGGGGAAGTCGGTGGCTACACCTTC.

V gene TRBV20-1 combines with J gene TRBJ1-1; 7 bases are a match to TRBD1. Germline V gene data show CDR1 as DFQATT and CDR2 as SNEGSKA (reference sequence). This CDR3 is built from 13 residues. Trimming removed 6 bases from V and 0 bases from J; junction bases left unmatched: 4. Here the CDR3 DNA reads TGCAGTGCGAAGACAGGGATGAACACTGAAGCTTTCTTT. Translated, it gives CSAKTGMNTEAFF.

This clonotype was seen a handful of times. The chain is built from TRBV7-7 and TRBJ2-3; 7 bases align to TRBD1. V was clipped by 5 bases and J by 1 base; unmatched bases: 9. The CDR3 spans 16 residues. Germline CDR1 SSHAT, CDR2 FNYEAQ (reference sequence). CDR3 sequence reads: CASSLQQGFGTDTQYF. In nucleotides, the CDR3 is TGTGCCAGCAGCCTCCAACAGGGGTTCGGCACAGATACGCAGTATTTT.

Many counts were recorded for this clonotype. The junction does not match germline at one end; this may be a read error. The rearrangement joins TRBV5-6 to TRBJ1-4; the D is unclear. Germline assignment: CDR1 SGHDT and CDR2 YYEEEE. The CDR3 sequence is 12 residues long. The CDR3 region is CASSLANAGKVF. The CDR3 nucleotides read TGTGCCAGCAGCTTGGCCAACGCGGGCAAGGTTTTT.

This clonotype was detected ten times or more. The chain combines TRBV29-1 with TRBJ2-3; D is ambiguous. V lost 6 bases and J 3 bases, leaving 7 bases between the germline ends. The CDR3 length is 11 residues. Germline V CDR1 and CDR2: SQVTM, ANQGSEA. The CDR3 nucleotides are TGCAGCGTCGAACAAACAGATACGCAGTATTTT. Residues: CSVEQTDTQYF.

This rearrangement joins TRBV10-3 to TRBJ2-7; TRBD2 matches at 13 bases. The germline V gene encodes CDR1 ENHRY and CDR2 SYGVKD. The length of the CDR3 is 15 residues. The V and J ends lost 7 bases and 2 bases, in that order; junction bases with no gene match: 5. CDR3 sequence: CAITGLAGDAYEQYF. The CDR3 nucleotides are TGTGCCATCACCGGACTAGCGGGGGACGCCTACGAGCAGTACTTC.

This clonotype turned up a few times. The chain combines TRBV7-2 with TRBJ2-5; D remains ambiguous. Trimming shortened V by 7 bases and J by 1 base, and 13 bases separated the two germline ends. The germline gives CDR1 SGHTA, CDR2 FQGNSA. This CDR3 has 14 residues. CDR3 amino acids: CASTYQILQETQYF. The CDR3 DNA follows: TGTGCCAGCACCTACCAAATCCTCCAAGAGACCCAGTACTTC. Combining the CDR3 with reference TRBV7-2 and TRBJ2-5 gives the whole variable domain GAGVSQSPSNKVTEKGKDVELRCDPISGHTALYWYRQSLGQGLEFLIYFQGNSAPDKSGLPSDRFSAERTGGSVSTLTIQRTQQEDSAVYLCASTYQILQETQYFGPGTRLLVL.

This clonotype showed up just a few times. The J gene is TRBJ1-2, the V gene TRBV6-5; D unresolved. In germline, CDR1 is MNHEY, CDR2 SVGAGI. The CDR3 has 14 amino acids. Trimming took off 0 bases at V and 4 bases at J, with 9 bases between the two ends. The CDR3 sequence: CASSYSAAAYGYTF. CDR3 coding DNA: TGTGCCAGCAGTTACTCCGCGGCAGCCTATGGCTACACCTTC.

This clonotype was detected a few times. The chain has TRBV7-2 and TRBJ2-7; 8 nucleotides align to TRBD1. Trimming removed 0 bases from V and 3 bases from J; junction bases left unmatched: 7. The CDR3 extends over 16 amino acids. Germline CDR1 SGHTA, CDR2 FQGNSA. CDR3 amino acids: CASSLAPTGVSYEQYF. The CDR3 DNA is TGTGCCAGCAGCTTAGCGCCGACAGGGGTAAGCTACGAGCAGTACTTC.

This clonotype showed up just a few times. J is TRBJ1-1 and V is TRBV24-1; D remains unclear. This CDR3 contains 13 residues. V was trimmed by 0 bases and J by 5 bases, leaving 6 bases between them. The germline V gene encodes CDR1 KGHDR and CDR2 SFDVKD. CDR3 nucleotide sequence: TGTGCCACCAGTGATTTGGGGGAGACTGAAGCTTTCTTT. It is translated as CATSDLGETEAFF.

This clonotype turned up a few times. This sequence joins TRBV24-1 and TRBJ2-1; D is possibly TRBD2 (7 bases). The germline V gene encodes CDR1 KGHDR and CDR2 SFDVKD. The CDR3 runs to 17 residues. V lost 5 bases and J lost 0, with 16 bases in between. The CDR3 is CATSARGGDSSYNEQFF. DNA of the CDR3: TGTGCCACCAGTGCTAGGGGGGGTGATAGCTCCTACAATGAGCAGTTCTTC.

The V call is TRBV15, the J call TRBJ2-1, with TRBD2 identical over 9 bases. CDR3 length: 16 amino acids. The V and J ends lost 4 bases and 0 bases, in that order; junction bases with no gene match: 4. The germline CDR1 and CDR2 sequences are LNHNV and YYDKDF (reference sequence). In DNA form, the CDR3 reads TGTGCCACCAGCACCCCTAGCGGGGTCTCCTACAATGAGCAGTTCTTC. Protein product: CATSTPSGVSYNEQFF.

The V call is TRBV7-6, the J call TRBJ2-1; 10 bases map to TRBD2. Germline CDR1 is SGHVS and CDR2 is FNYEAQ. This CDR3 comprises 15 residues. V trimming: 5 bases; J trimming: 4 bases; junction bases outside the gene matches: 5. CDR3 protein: CASSPGTSVYNEQFF. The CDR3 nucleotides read TGTGCCAGCAGCCCCGGGACTAGCGTATACAATGAGCAGTTCTTC.

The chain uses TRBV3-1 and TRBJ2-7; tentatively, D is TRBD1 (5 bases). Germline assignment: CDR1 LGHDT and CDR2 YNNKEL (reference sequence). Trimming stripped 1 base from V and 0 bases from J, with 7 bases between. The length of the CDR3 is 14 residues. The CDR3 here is CASSQGQGSYEQYV. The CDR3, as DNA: TGTGCCAGCAGCCAAGGGCAGGGCTCCTACGAGCAGTACGTC.

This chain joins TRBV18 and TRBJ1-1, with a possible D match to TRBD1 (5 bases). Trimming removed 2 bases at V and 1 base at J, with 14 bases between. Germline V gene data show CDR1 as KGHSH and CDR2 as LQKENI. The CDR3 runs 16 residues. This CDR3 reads CASSPTIHGANTEAFF. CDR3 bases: TGTGCCAGCTCACCAACTATTCATGGGGCGAACACTGAAGCTTTCTTT.

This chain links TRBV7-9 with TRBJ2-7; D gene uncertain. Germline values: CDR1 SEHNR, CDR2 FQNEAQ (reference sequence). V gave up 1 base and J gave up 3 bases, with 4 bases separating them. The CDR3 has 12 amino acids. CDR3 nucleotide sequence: TGTGCCAGCAGCTTAGAGTACTACGAGCAGTACTTC. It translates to CASSLEYYEQYF.

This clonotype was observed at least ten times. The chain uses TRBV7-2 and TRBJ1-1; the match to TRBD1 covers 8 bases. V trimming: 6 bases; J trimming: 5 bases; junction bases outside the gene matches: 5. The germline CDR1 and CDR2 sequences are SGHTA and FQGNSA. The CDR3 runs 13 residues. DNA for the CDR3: TGTGCCAGCAGGCAGGGGGCCTGGACTGAAGCTTTCTTT. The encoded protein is CASRQGAWTEAFF.

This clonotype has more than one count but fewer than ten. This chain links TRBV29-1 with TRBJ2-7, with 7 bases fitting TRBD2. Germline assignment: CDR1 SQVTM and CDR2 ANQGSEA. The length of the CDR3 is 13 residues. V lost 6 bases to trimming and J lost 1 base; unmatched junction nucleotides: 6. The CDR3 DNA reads TGCAGCGTAAAGAGCGGGGCATCCTACGAGCAGTACTTC. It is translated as CSVKSGASYEQYF.

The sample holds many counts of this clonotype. CDR3: CASSPFGTGVSYEQYF. The CDR3 DNA reads TGTGCCAGCAGTCCCTTCGGGACAGGGGTGTCCTACGAGCAGTACTTC. The V gene is TRBV6-1, the J gene TRBJ2-7; TRBD1 matches at 10 bases. V dropped 5 bases and J dropped 1; count of bases not matched to a gene: 8. The CDR3 runs 16 residues. From germline, CDR1 is MNHNS and CDR2 SASEGT.

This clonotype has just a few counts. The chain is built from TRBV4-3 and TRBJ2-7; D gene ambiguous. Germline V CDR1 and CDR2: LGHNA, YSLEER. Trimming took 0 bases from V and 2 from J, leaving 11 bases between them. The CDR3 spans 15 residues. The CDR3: CASSQEPGNTYEQYF. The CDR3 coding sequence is TGCGCCAGCAGCCAAGAACCAGGTAATACCTACGAGCAGTACTTC.

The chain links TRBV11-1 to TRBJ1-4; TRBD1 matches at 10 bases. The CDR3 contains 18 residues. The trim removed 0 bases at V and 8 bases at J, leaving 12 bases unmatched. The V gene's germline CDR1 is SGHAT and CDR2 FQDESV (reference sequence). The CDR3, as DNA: TGTGCCAGCAGCTTAGCGCTCGGAGACAGGGGGCTGCGCGAAAAACTGTTTTTT. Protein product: CASSLALGDRGLREKLFF.

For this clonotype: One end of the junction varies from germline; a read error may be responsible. The CDR3 here is CASSPDDNSSLHF. CDR3 nucleotides: TGTGCCAGCAGCCCAGACGATAATTCATCCCTCCACTTT. The rearrangement joins TRBV5-6 to TRBJ1-6; the D is unclear. The CDR3 spans 13 residues. In germline, CDR1 is SGHDT, CDR2 YYEEEE.

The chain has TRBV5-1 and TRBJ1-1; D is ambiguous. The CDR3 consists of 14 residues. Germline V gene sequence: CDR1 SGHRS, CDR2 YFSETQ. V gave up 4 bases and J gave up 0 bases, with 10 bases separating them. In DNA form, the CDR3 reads TGCGCCAGCAGCCAGAGACGGGTGAACACTGAAGCTTTCTTT. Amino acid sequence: CASSQRRVNTEAFF.